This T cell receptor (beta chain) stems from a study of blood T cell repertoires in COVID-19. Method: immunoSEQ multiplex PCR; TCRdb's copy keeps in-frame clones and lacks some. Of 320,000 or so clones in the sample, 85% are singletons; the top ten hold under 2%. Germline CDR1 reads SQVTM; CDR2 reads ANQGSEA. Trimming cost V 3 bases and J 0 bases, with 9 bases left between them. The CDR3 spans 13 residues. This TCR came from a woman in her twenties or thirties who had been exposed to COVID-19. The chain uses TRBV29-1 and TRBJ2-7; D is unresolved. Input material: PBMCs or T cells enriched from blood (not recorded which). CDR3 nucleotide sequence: TGCAGCGTTGAGGCAGGCGTCTCCTACGAGCAGTACTTC. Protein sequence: CSVEAGVSYEQYF.